This entry lists 17 T cell receptor beta chains sequenced from one sample in a study of blood T cell repertoires in COVID-19. Sequencing used immunoSEQ multiplex PCR; TCRdb keeps in-frame clones, though not all of them. This sample has approximately 110,000 clones, with about 88% found just once. Source material: peripheral blood. The origin of the receptors is a man aged 35 to 55 with acute or convalescent COVID-19.

The chain links TRBV3-1 (or the pseudogene TRBV3-2) to TRBJ2-1; D is unclear. Germline V gene lookup returns CDR1 LGHDT and CDR2 YNNKEL (reference sequence). Trimming shortened V by 0 bases and J by 9 bases, and 18 bases separated the two germline ends. The CDR3 covers 16 residues. The CDR3 loop is CASSQERLVPAGEQFF. CDR3 nucleotide sequence: TGTGCCAGCAGCCAAGAGAGGCTGGTTCCTGCTGGTGAGCAGTTCTTC.

This chain joins TRBV5-1 and TRBJ1-1; the match to TRBD1 covers 8 bases. Germline CDR1 and CDR2: SGHRS and YFSETQ. The junction had 7 bases not matched to a gene; V was cut back by 4 bases and J by 5 bases. The CDR3 covers 14 residues. For the CDR3, the DNA is TGCGCCAGCAGCGGGGGAACAGGGGGGACTGAAGCTTTCTTT. Amino acid sequence: CASSGGTGGTEAFF.

The genes are TRBV18 and TRBJ2-5; TRBD1 matches 9 bases. The V gene's germline CDR1 is KGHSH and CDR2 LQKENI. Unmatched junction bases numbered 3, after V lost 0 bases and J lost 4 bases. The CDR3 loop spans 15 amino acids. CDR3 amino acids: CASSPPDRGPETQYF. The CDR3 DNA is TGTGCCAGCTCACCACCGGACAGGGGCCCAGAGACCCAGTACTTC.

V usage is TRBV7-6 and J usage is TRBJ1-1, with 7 bases identical to TRBD1. The CDR3 has 17 amino acids. Per the germline V gene, CDR1 is SGHVS and CDR2 is FNYEAQ. Trimming removed 2 bases from V and 5 bases from J; junction bases left unmatched: 14. The CDR3 region is CASSLTGAWERPTEAFF. CDR3 DNA sequence: TGTGCCAGCAGCTTAACAGGGGCTTGGGAGAGGCCGACTGAAGCTTTCTTT.

The rearrangement joins TRBV21-1 to TRBJ2-1; the table's D gene call, TRBD2, was not cross checked with the DNA. TRBV21-1 has pseudogene status. This CDR3 comprises 17 residues. In DNA form, the CDR3 reads TGTGCCAGCAGCGCCCGCGGGGCTGAGGGATCCTACAATGAGCAGTTCTTC. As protein: CASSARGAEGSYNEQFF.

The chain has TRBV9 and TRBJ2-1; D perhaps matches TRBD2 (5 bases). There are 13 residues in the CDR3. Looked up from germline, CDR1 is SGDLS and CDR2 is YYNGEE. Deletions cut 2 bases from V and 6 bases from J, with 9 bases between. The CDR3 loop reads CASSVAEGNEQFF. In DNA, the CDR3 is TGTGCCAGCAGCGTCGCTGAGGGCAATGAGCAGTTCTTC.

This chain connects TRBV28 to TRBJ1-3, with 8 bases that match TRBD1. V was pared by 9 bases and J by 2 bases, with 9 bases of the junction left unmatched. Germline CDR1 reads MDHEN; CDR2 reads SYDVKM. This CDR3 is built from 15 residues. CDR3 loop: CASLTGGKTGNTIYF. The CDR3 bases are TGTGCCAGTCTTACAGGGGGAAAGACTGGAAACACCATATATTTT.

The rearrangement joins TRBV18 to TRBJ2-3; 12 bases are a match to TRBD2. The CDR3 contains 15 residues. The ends lost 4 bases at V and 4 bases at J; junction bases unmatched: 3. Looked up from germline, CDR1 is KGHSH and CDR2 is LQKENI. The CDR3 here is CASSQTSGGPDTQYF. The CDR3, as DNA: TGTGCCAGCTCACAGACTAGCGGGGGCCCAGATACGCAGTATTTT.

This clone was picked up one time. V and J are TRBV29-1 and TRBJ2-1; 7 positions match TRBD2. The junction had 14 bases not matched to a gene; V was cut back by 2 bases and J by 10 bases. Germline CDR1 SQVTM, CDR2 ANQGSEA. CDR3 length: 15 amino acids. Written as DNA, the CDR3 is TGCAGCGTTGAAATGTATCGAGCGGGGCCAGGAGAGCAGTTCTTC. It is translated as CSVEMYRAGPGEQFF.

The chain uses TRBV18 and TRBJ1-1; D not resolved. There are 13 residues in the CDR3. The germline CDR1 and CDR2 sequences are KGHSH and LQKENI. V was cut by 5 bases and J by 3 bases, with 10 bases left in between. CDR3 region: CASSGEIDTEAFF. The CDR3 bases are TGTGCCAGCTCAGGAGAAATAGACACTGAAGCTTTCTTT.

Here the CDR3 DNA reads TGCGCCAGCAGGTTGACTAGCGGGAGCCTCGATGAGCAGTTCTTC. Translating gives CASRLTSGSLDEQFF. The gene calls are TRBV5-1 and TRBJ2-1; 12 positions match TRBD2. The CDR3 length is 15 residues. Germline values: CDR1 SGHRS, CDR2 YFSETQ. The ends lost 5 bases at V and 8 bases at J; junction bases unmatched: 8.

The rearrangement uses TRBV7-8 and TRBJ1-2; TRBD1 matches at 10 bases. The CDR3 runs to 14 residues. With V trimmed by 3 bases and J by 7 bases, 5 bases remained unmatched. Germline V gives CDR1 SGHVS, CDR2 FQNEAQ. The CDR3: CASSFRDRGFGYTF. CDR3 in DNA: TGTGCCAGCAGCTTCCGGGACAGGGGTTTTGGCTACACCTTC.

The chain uses TRBV27 and TRBJ1-2, with TRBD1 matching 9 bases. Germline loops: CDR1 MNHEY, CDR2 SMNVEV (reference sequence). This CDR3 has 12 amino acids. The ends lost 8 bases at V and 4 bases at J; junction bases unmatched: 2. CDR3 region: CASGQGIYGYTF. In DNA, the CDR3 is TGTGCCAGCGGACAGGGGATCTATGGCTACACCTTC.

The V gene is TRBV5-6, the J gene TRBJ2-5, with 15 nucleotides matching TRBD2. This CDR3 has 16 amino acids. Germline-derived CDR1 and CDR2 are SGHDT and YYEEEE. The V segment lost 10 bases and the J segment 3 bases; nucleotides outside the gene matches: 10. The CDR3 reads CASGLAGGSIKETQYF. CDR3 nucleotide sequence: TGTGCCTCGGGACTAGCGGGAGGAAGTATTAAAGAGACCCAGTACTTC.

DNA for the CDR3: TGTGCCAGCAGCCTTAGCGGGAGTGCAGATACGCAGTATTTT. Translating it yields CASSLSGSADTQYF. The V and J genes are TRBV7-9 and TRBJ2-3; 9 bases align to TRBD2. The V gene end was trimmed by 5 bases and the J gene end by 4 bases; junction bases not matched to a gene: 4. The CDR3 spans 14 residues. The germline V gene encodes CDR1 SEHNR and CDR2 FQNEAQ (reference sequence).

The chain employs TRBV19 and TRBJ2-2; no clear D gene. The CDR3 length is 14 residues. V was clipped by 5 bases and J by 3 bases, with 10 bases between them. CDR1 and CDR2 (germline): LNHDA, SQIVND (reference sequence). The CDR3 DNA follows: TGTGCCAGTAGTTCCGGGTTCTACACCGGGGAGCTGTTTTTT. Translating it yields CASSSGFYTGELFF.

This sequence joins TRBV3-1 (or the pseudogene TRBV3-2) and TRBJ2-7; possibly TRBD1 for D (5 bases). The CDR3 covers 12 residues. CDR1 and CDR2 (germline): LGHDT, YNNKEL (reference sequence). V lost 4 bases and J 5 bases, leaving 9 bases between the germline ends. Here the CDR3 DNA reads TGTGCCAGCAGCCCAGGGTTTAACGAGCAGTACTTC. Protein sequence: CASSPGFNEQYF.